This paragraph reports one TCR beta chain. The data are from a study of blood T cell repertoires in COVID-19. Study summary: Material from acute and convalescent COVID-19 was sourced from the United States, Italy and Spain. Sample material is recorded as cDNA or gDNA derived from T cells, B-cell-depleted T cells, or PBMCs.

Authors' methods: By means of reference gene primer amplification, nucleated cell counts were estimated. Data came from immunoSEQ multiplex PCR; TCRdb stores just in-frame clones and leaves some out. That table is the source of V, J and clone size, and D and trimming were worked out from the DNA. The table records approximately 360,000 clones, about 89% of them present only once. Trimming left V 4 bases short and J 5 bases short, with 8 bases between. Germline CDR1 reads LNHNV; CDR2 reads YYDKDF (reference sequence). The CDR3 totals 12 residues. The chain combines TRBV15 with TRBJ2-5; D call uncertain. The receptor comes from a man aged 35 to 55 with acute or convalescent COVID-19. Material: peripheral blood. In nucleotides, the CDR3 is TGTGCCACCAGCAACTTAGAGGAGACCCAGTACTTC. It is translated as CATSNLEETQYF.